The rows below give T cell receptor beta chains drawn from one sample of a study of T cells in tuberculosis. Only in-frame clones appear in the TCRdb table, and some are missing; sequencing was by immunoSEQ multiplex PCR. The table lists approximately 30,000 clones, just over 90% of them singletons, with 2.2% in the top ten. Sequenced: PBMCs. The receptors originated from a donor aged 5 to 30 with latent tuberculosis or without tuberculosis infection. CDR3s leave out the opening cysteine and the closing phenylalanine or tryptophan.

TRBV10-2,TRBJ2-7,ASADSPYEQY
TRBV7-2,TRBJ2-3,ASSPSLVDTQY
TRBV6-1,TRBJ2-3,ASTTDTQY
TRBV4-3,TRBJ2-3,ASSQVSRGGGQY
TRBV27,TRBJ1-3,ASRLTGSGNTIY
TRBV5-6,TRBJ2-1,ASSPAGIFSGNEQF
TRBV5-1,TRBJ2-3,ASSLQGLRTDTQY
TRBV19,TRBJ1-5,ASGAGRNSNQPQH
TRBV7-2,TRBJ1-5,ASSSNRDKIRLKPQH
TRBV29-1,TRBJ1-2,SVGFGGWEGYT
TRBV6-6,TRBJ2-5,ASSYSASQETQY
TRBV28,TRBJ2-7,ASLHPSGGEQY
TRBV29-1,TRBJ2-2,SVDPSGRTGELF
TRBV5-4,TRBJ2-7,ASSSSKAGGQTNEQY
TRBV2,TRBJ1-4,ASRPGQVREKLF
TRBV25-1,TRBJ2-7,ASSKAVTDTYEQY
TRBV7-9,TRBJ2-7,ASGFTGGEQY
TRBV27,TRBJ2-1,ASSPTRGEQF
TRBV25-1,TRBJ1-5,ASSKTGVNQPQH
TRBV5-1,TRBJ2-7,ASSFGGRMGAQLYLTYEQY
TRBV28,TRBJ1-5,ASPPSWTGHATQPQH
TRBV12-5,TRBJ2-1,ASGLGRGTAYNEQF
TRBV28,TRBJ1-1,ASSLFSSNTEAF
TRBV6-5,TRBJ1-2,ASRFARVNYGYT
TRBV28,TRBJ1-2,ASSSFQGAEDT
TRBV5-5,TRBJ2-7,ASSITGDEQY
TRBV28,TRBJ1-2,ASSPPGNYGYT
TRBV28,TRBJ2-6,ASSLTGGGANVLT
TRBV5-4,TRBJ2-1,ASSQTGPPF
TRBV6-1,TRBJ1-2,ATTPRDRGTYGYT
TRBV9,TRBJ2-3,ASSVGPEASTDTQY
TRBV11-2,TRBJ1-5,ASSSSGNQPQH
TRBV10-3,TRBJ2-1,AIMDLGPGEQF
TRBV5-4,TRBJ1-4,ASSPAGEKLF
TRBV5-8,TRBJ2-7,ASSWQGSSYEQY
TRBV19,TRBJ2-7,ASSARTGYEQY
TRBV30,TRBJ1-1,AWSGGWGTEAF
TRBV12-5,TRBJ2-7,ASGLVLTGESSYEQY
TRBV18,TRBJ1-2,ASSPSVQGWGYGYT
TRBV7-8,TRBJ1-5,ASSLRGQPQH
TRBV27,TRBJ2-7,ASRWTGAPYEQY
TRBV25-1,TRBJ1-2,ASSDPKEGRANYGYT
TRBV18,TRBJ1-1,ASSPLHGANTEAF
TRBV19,TRBJ2-7,ASSISGRAYEQY
TRBV5-1,TRBJ1-2,ASSFTGGASANYGYT
TRBV19,TRBJ1-2,ASGTTAGGEANYGYT
TRBV28,TRBJ2-7,ASSLLGRDSEY
TRBV11-2,TRBJ2-7,ASSLRTGKREQY
TRBV14,TRBJ2-3,ASSQARRGLLSTDTQY